This TCR beta chain emerged from a study of blood T cell repertoires in COVID-19. Study context: The United States, Italy and Spain supplied acute and convalescent COVID-19 samples.

Original handling: Estimation of nucleated cell counts was performed using reference gene primer amplification. The protocol was immunoSEQ multiplex PCR, while the TCRdb copy is restricted to in-frame clones and leaves out a portion. Clone size and V and J calls were adopted from that table, with D and trimming inferred from the DNA. The sample has 210,000 or so clones, roughly 94% seen once; the top ten hold around 1.2%. Looked up from germline, CDR1 is SGHDN and CDR2 is FVKESK. The length of the CDR3 is 14 residues. Unmatched junction bases numbered 7, after V lost 4 bases and J lost 8 bases. The chain recombines TRBV14 with TRBJ2-2; 7 positions match TRBD2. This TCR came from a man aged 25-40 years with acute or convalescent COVID-19. Specimen: peripheral blood. In DNA form, the CDR3 reads TGTGCCAGCAGCCCGTACGGGGGGAGAGGGGAGCTGTTTTTT. Its translation is CASSPYGGRGELFF.